The rows below give T cell receptor beta chains drawn from one sample of a study of T cells in tumors after PD-1 blockade. Assay: immunoSEQ multiplex PCR; the TCRdb copy retains only in-frame clones and omits some. Of roughly 13,000 clones listed, around 62% are singletons. The sample here was tumor tissue, taken after anti-PD-1 treatment. The receptors were gathered from a human donor with cutaneous squamous cell carcinoma. Each CDR3 is given with its conserved first and last residue. D genes are given only for firm matches. A clone size is listed for some rows: how often the clone was seen (once, few, many), or a class if it is expanded.

V: TRBV5-1; J: TRBJ2-2; D: NA; size: NA; CDR3: CASSLGRNTGELFF; DNA: TGCGCCAGCAGTCTGGGACGGAACACCGGGGAGCTGTTTTTT
V: TRBV19; J: TRBJ2-3; D: TRBD2; size: NA; CDR3: CASSSAGGTQITQYF; DNA: TGTGCCAGTAGCTCAGCGGGAGGGACACAGATAACGCAGTATTTT
V: TRBV19; J: TRBJ2-5; D: NA; size: few; CDR3: CASSMGSGRMETQYF; DNA: TGTGCCAGTAGTATGGGCAGCGGGCGCATGGAGACCCAGTACTTC
V: TRBV27; J: TRBJ1-2; D: NA; size: NA; CDR3: CASSFYPGRANYGYTF; DNA: TGTGCCAGCAGTTTCTACCCCGGTAGGGCCAACTATGGCTACACCTTC
V: TRBV29-1; J: TRBJ2-5; D: TRBD1; size: once; CDR3: CSAWGQGQETQYF; DNA: TGCAGCGCCTGGGGACAGGGACAAGAGACCCAGTACTTC
V: TRBV9; J: TRBJ2-5; D: NA; size: NA; CDR3: CASSPGQLQETQYF; DNA: TGTGCCAGCAGCCCCGGACAGCTCCAAGAGACCCAGTACTTC
V: TRBV7-2; J: TRBJ2-3; D: NA; size: NA; CDR3: CASSSYTDTQYF; DNA: TGTGCCAGCAGCTCATACACAGATACGCAGTATTTT
V: TRBV7-2; J: TRBJ2-3; D: TRBD2; size: NA; CDR3: CASSFQSGGPADTQYF; DNA: TGTGCCAGCAGCTTTCAATCGGGGGGGCCAGCAGATACGCAGTATTTT
V: TRBV5-1; J: TRBJ1-5; D: NA; size: NA; CDR3: CASSIDSRNQPQHF; DNA: TGCGCCAGCAGCATTGACAGCCGAAATCAGCCCCAGCATTTT
V: TRBV7-3; J: TRBJ2-3; D: NA; size: NA; CDR3: CASSSASTDTQYF; DNA: TGTGCCAGCAGCTCCGCTAGCACAGATACGCAGTATTTT
V: TRBV12-2; J: TRBJ2-3; D: NA; size: NA; CDR3: CASRFDSLAQRTDTQYF; DNA: TGTGCAAGTCGCTTTGATAGTCTAGCGCAAAGGACAGATACGCAGTATTTT
V: TRBV7-2; J: TRBJ2-5; D: TRBD2; size: NA; CDR3: CASRNIAGGETQYF; DNA: TGTGCCAGCAGAAATATAGCGGGGGGGGAGACCCAGTACTTC
V: TRBV18; J: TRBJ2-3; D: NA; size: few; CDR3: CASSPPFIGHNTDTQYF; DNA: TGTGCCAGCTCACCACCCTTCATAGGGCACAACACAGATACGCAGTATTTT
V: TRBV19; J: TRBJ2-7; D: NA; size: NA; CDR3: CASSIVSNSYEQYF; DNA: TGTGCCAGTAGTATAGTGTCTAACTCCTACGAGCAGTACTTC
V: TRBV5-6; J: TRBJ2-7; D: NA; size: NA; CDR3: CASSSWGASLSYEQYF; DNA: TGTGCCAGCAGCTCCTGGGGGGCCTCTTTGTCCTACGAGCAGTACTTC
V: TRBV28; J: TRBJ1-2; D: TRBD1; size: NA; CDR3: CASETPRQGGYTF; DNA: TGTGCCAGCGAGACCCCCCGACAGGGGGGCTACACCTTC
V: TRBV3-1/TRBV3-2; J: TRBJ2-3; D: TRBD2; size: NA; CDR3: CASSLGGGASDTQYF; DNA: TGTGCCAGCAGCCTGGGCGGGGGGGCTTCAGATACGCAGTATTTT
V: TRBV2; J: TRBJ1-6; D: NA; size: NA; CDR3: CARRGMGEPLHF; DNA: TGTGCCAGAAGGGGGATGGGTGAACCCCTCCACTTT
V: TRBV29-1; J: TRBJ2-7; D: TRBD2; size: few; CDR3: CSVGNSGSEQYF; DNA: TGCAGCGTTGGTAATAGCGGGAGTGAGCAGTACTTC
V: TRBV28; J: TRBJ2-2; D: NA; size: NA; CDR3: CASMRSTGELFF; DNA: TGTGCCAGCATGAGGAGCACCGGGGAGCTGTTTTTT
V: TRBV19; J: TRBJ2-5; D: TRBD1; size: NA; CDR3: CASKGFGQEGTQYF; DNA: TGTGCCAGTAAGGGGTTTGGACAGGAAGGGACCCAGTACTTC
V: TRBV5-1; J: TRBJ1-1; D: NA; size: few; CDR3: CASSFNGAEAFF; DNA: TGCGCCAGCAGCTTCAACGGCGCTGAAGCTTTCTTT
V: TRBV7-9; J: TRBJ2-3; D: NA; size: NA; CDR3: CASSLGTHNRGTDTQYF; DNA: TGTGCCAGCAGCCTTGGGACCCATAATAGAGGCACAGATACGCAGTATTTT